This T cell receptor (beta chain) was documented in a study of OX40 agonist ivuxolimab in advanced cancers. Study-level information: Three patients got partial responses; one had hepatocellular carcinoma and two had cutaneous melanoma.

Study-wide findings and caveats: Clonal expansion was seen in CD4+ and CD8+ blood T cells by week 6 at 0.1 to 3.0 mg/kg.

Using immunoSEQ multiplex PCR, the repertoire was profiled, and TCRdb retains in-frame clones only, with some absent. The repertoire holds roughly 90,000 clones, approximately 88% seen once, with 1.4% to 1.5% in the top ten. Germline V lookup: CDR1 ENHRY, CDR2 SYGVKD. V trimming: 3 bases; J trimming: 0 bases; junction bases outside the gene matches: 8. The CDR3 contains 18 residues. Patients who had autoimmune disease history or got systemic immunosuppression were left out. Points on this clone: Its antigen remains unidentified.

The TCR comes from an adult with an advanced solid tumor such as melanoma, head and neck, liver or kidney cancer. V is TRBV10-3 and J is TRBJ1-4; 9 bases are a match to TRBD1. Sequencing was performed on CD4+ or CD8+ T cells sorted from blood, taken in a trial of the OX40 agonist ivuxolimab. The CDR3 DNA is TGTGCCATCAGTGAACTAGACAGGGGGTCTGCAACTAATGAAAAACTGTTTTTT. Translation: CAISELDRGSATNEKLFF.